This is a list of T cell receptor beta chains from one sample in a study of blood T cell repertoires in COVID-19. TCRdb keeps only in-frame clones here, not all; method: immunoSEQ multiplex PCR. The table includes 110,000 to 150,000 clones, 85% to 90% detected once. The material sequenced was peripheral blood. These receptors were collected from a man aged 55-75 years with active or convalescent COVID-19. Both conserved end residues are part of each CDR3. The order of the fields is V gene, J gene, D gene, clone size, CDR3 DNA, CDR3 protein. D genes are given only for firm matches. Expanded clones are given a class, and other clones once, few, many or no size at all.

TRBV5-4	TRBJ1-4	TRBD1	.	TGTGCCAGCAGCCTCCTGGACAGGGGGCGCCTGTTTTTT	CASSLLDRGRLFF
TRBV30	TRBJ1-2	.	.	TGTGCCTGGAGTCCTGTGGGACACGGACTAGCTAACTATGGCTACACCTTC	CAWSPVGHGLANYGYTF
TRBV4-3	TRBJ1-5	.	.	TGCGCCAGCAGCCAAGATGGGGGCCGGCCCCAGCATTTT	CASSQDGGRPQHF
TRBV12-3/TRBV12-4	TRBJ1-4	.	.	TGTGCCAGCAGTTTCCGACAGAATGAAAAACTGTTTTTT	CASSFRQNEKLFF
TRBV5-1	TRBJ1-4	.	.	TGCGCCAGCAGCTTGGAGGCGGGAACGGAAAAACTGTTTTTT	CASSLEAGTEKLFF
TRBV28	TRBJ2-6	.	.	TGTGCCAGCAGTCCCAAGGGGCTCGTTCCAGAGGGGGCCAACGTCCTGACTTTC	CASSPKGLVPEGANVLTF
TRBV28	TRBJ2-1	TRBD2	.	TGTGCCAGCAGGATTCAATGGACTAGCGGGGTCCTCAATGAGCAGTTCTTC	CASRIQWTSGVLNEQFF
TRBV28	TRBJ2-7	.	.	TGTGCCAGCCAACCCCACCACGGGGGCGAGCAGTACTTC	CASQPHHGGEQYF
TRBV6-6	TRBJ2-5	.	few	TGTGCCAGCAGTTTCCTCGGGGGAGAGACCCAGTACTTC	CASSFLGGETQYF
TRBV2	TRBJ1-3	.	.	TGTGCCAGCAGTGAACAGGCTGCCGGAAACACCATATATTTT	CASSEQAAGNTIYF
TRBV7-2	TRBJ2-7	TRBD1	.	TGTGCCAGCAGCTTCGGGACAGTCTCCTACGAGCAGTACTTC	CASSFGTVSYEQYF
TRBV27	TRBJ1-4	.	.	TGTGCCAGCAGTTTATCAAGTTGGACAGCAACTAATGAAAAACTGTTTTTT	CASSLSSWTATNEKLFF
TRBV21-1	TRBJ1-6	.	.	TGTGCCAGCAGCAGCAAAGGAGGACCCCTCCACTTT	CASSSKGGPLHF
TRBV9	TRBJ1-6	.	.	TGTGCCTCAAGGGGGGGTAATTCACCCCTCCACTTT	CASRGGNSPLHF
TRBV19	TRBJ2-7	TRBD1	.	TGTGCCAGTAGTTCACCGGGACAGATCCACGAGCAGTACTTC	CASSSPGQIHEQYF
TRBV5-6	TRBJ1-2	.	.	TGTGCCAGCAGCCTTACCGGGACTAACTATGGCTACACCTTC	CASSLTGTNYGYTF
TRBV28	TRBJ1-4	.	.	TGTGCCAGCAGTTCGGGAGAAAAACTGTTTTTT	CASSSGEKLFF
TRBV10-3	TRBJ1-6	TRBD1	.	TGTGCCATCAGTGAGTCCGGGACAGAATTCAAATCACCCCTCCACTTT	CAISESGTEFKSPLHF
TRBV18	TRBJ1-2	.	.	TGTGCCAGCTCACGAATCCGGGAGGACTATGGCTACACCTTC	CASSRIREDYGYTF
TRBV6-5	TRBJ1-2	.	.	TGTGCCAGCAGTCCCGGTGTCGGCTATGGCTACACCTTC	CASSPGVGYGYTF
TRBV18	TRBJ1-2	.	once	TGTGCCAGCTCACCAACCCTGGGGGGTGACTATGGCTACACCTTC	CASSPTLGGDYGYTF
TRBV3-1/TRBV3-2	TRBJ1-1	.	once	TGTGCCAGCAGCTCGGACTCCTTTGTAAGGGCTTTCTTT	CASSSDSFVRAFF
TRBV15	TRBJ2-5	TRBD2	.	TGTGCCACCAGCAGAGATCTAGCGGGAGACGGGGAGACCCAGTACTTC	CATSRDLAGDGETQYF
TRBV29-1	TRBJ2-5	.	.	TGCAGCGTTGAAGATGGGGGCGTGACCCCCGAGTACTTC	CSVEDGGVTPEYF
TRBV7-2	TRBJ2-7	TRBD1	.	TGTGCCAGCAGCCCACGCCGGGACAGGGGCCACGAGCAGTACTTC	CASSPRRDRGHEQYF
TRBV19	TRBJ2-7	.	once	TGTGCCAGTAGTATTGATTCTACGGGATACGAGCAGTACTTC	CASSIDSTGYEQYF
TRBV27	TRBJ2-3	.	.	TGTGCCAGCAGAGCCCGGGGGGCGGGAAGCACAGATACGCAGTATTTT	CASRARGAGSTDTQYF
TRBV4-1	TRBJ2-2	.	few	TGCGCCAGCAGCCAAGATCCTAGGCGGGACACCGGGGAGCTGTTTTTT	CASSQDPRRDTGELFF
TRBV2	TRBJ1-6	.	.	TGTGCCAGCAGAGCCCGGGCCGCGGGGAAGGATTCACCCCTCCACTTT	CASRARAAGKDSPLHF
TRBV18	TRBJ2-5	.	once	TGTGCCAGCTCTCCTACTGTTCTTCAAGAGACCCAGTACTTC	CASSPTVLQETQYF
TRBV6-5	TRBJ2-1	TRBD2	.	TGTGCCACCAAGCGGGGGGCCTACAATGAGCAGTTCTTC	CATKRGAYNEQFF
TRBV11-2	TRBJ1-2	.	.	TGTGCCAGCAGCTTAACGGGGTATGGCTACACCTTC	CASSLTGYGYTF
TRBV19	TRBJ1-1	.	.	TGTGCCAGTAGTATAGTTGAACAGTCCATGAACACTGAAGCTTTCTTT	CASSIVEQSMNTEAFF
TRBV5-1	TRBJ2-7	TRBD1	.	TGCGCCAGCAGCACCGGGACAGGTGTCTCCTACGAGCAGTACTTC	CASSTGTGVSYEQYF
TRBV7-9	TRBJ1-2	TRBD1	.	TGTGCCAGCAGCATCGGACAGGGGGCGTTTGGCTACACCTTC	CASSIGQGAFGYTF
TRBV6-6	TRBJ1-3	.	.	TGTGCCAGCAGTCATGGACAGTCATTGTTTACGGGAAACACCATATATTTT	CASSHGQSLFTGNTIYF
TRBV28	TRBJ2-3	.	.	TGTGCCAGCTTGACAGACATAAGCACAGATACGCAGTATTTT	CASLTDISTDTQYF
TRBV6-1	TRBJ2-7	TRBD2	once	TGTGCCAGCAGTCCTACCCCCCCGCGGGAGGGCGAGCAGTACTTC	CASSPTPPREGEQYF
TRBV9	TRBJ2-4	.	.	TGTGCCAGCAGCGGAGGAGAAAACATTCAGTACTTC	CASSGGENIQYF
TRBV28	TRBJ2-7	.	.	TGTGCCAGCAGTTTATACCAGGGGCGGTACGAGCAGTACTTC	CASSLYQGRYEQYF
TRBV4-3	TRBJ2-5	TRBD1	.	TGCGCCAGCAGCCAAGAGCCGACAGGGGTTGGGGCAGAGACCCAGTACTTC	CASSQEPTGVGAETQYF